This passage covers 11 T cell receptor beta chains from one sample sequenced in a study of T cell repertoires in cytomegalovirus infection. No antigen has been identified for these receptors. TCRdb recomputed calls from the reads with MiXCR, one row per CDR3 protein. The table shows fewer than 850,000 distinct CDR3 sequences, with almost 30% occurring only once. The sample here was cultured CD8+ T cells from PBMCs, taken from culture after CMV antigen stimulation. The receptor source for this set is a human donor in good health (CMV status not recorded). Some clones in this sample may be carry-over from other donors' samples.

This clonotype has more than one count but fewer than ten. This chain joins TRBV25-1 and TRBJ1-2; tentatively, D is TRBD1 (5 bases). V was pared by 6 bases and J by 3 bases, with 14 bases between. The germline CDR1 and CDR2 sequences are MGHDK and SYGVNS. The CDR3 is made up of 14 amino acids. CDR3 bases: TGTGCCAGCAGACGCTCGGGGCATGACTATGGCTACACCTTC. Its translation: CASRRSGHDYGYTF.

This clonotype was detected many times. This rearrangement joins TRBV20-1 to TRBJ1-2; TRBD1 might be the D (5 bases). Germline V lookup: CDR1 DFQATT, CDR2 SNEGSKA (reference sequence). The V gene lost 0 bases and the J gene lost 5 bases, with 13 bases spanning the gap. The CDR3 is 14 residues long. The chain's CDR3 is CSARDFSGSYGYTF. CDR3 bases: TGCAGTGCTAGAGATTTCTCAGGGAGTTATGGCTACACCTTC.

This clonotype was found many times. The rearrangement joins TRBV7-8 to TRBJ2-5; D remains ambiguous. Germline CDR1 is SGHVS and CDR2 is FQNEAQ. V was trimmed by 4 bases and J by 8 bases, leaving 14 bases between them. The CDR3 has 13 amino acids. The CDR3 DNA is TGTGCCAGCAGCTCGGCTGGCCCCACAACCCAGTACTTC. Protein product: CASSSAGPTTQYF.

The J gene is TRBJ1-5, the V gene TRBV19, with 9 bases identical to TRBD1. The CDR3 has 15 amino acids. Per the germline V gene, CDR1 is LNHDA and CDR2 is SQIVND (reference sequence). V dropped 6 bases and J dropped 7; count of bases not matched to a gene: 10. CDR3 in amino acids: CASRFIRDREQPQHF. DNA of the CDR3: TGTGCCAGTAGGTTTATCCGGGACAGGGAGCAGCCCCAGCATTTT.

This clonotype was observed many times. V and J are TRBV27 and TRBJ1-1; perhaps TRBD1 as D (6 bases). The CDR3 extends over 15 amino acids. Germline loops: CDR1 MNHEY, CDR2 SMNVEV (reference sequence). V lost 5 bases to trimming and J lost 4 bases, with 17 bases between them. The CDR3, as DNA: TGTGCCAGCAGTGCCGACAGGAGATTTTTCACTGAAGCTTTCTTT. Protein sequence: CASSADRRFFTEAFF.

This clonotype has a handful of counts. The chain joins TRBV4-1 to TRBJ2-5, with D perhaps assigned TRBD1 or TRBD2 (6 bases each). Germline assignment: CDR1 MGHRA and CDR2 YSYEKL. CDR3 length equals 16 residues. Trimming cost V 4 bases and J 5 bases, with 20 bases left between them. CDR3 DNA sequence: TGCGCCAGCAGCCCCCTAGGGGGAGGAATTGAGGAGACCCAGTACTTC. Protein product: CASSPLGGGIEETQYF.

The chain employs TRBV10-3 and TRBJ2-5; D unclear. The CDR3 is 12 residues long. Trimming stripped 6 bases from V and 5 bases from J, with 10 bases between. The germline gives CDR1 ENHRY, CDR2 SYGVKD. The CDR3: CAISAVGETQYF. CDR3 DNA sequence: TGTGCCATCAGCGCCGTGGGCGAGACCCAGTACTTC.

The genes are TRBV29-1 and TRBJ2-1; 14 positions match TRBD2. Looked up from germline, CDR1 is SQVTM and CDR2 is ANQGSEA. CDR3 size: 16 residues. V trimming: 4 bases; J trimming: 6 bases; junction bases outside the gene matches: 8. In DNA form, the CDR3 reads TGCAGCGTTGTACCTCGACTAGCGGGGGGGCTCAATGAGCAGTTCTTC. Translated, it gives CSVVPRLAGGLNEQFF.

The J gene is TRBJ1-2, the V gene TRBV12-3 or TRBV12-4; 7 bases align to TRBD1. J gave up 6 bases and V 6 bases, and 4 bases lay outside the gene matches. CDR3 size: 12 residues. CDR3 in amino acids: CASSPTGDGYTF. The CDR3 DNA reads TGTGCCAGCAGCCCTACAGGGGATGGCTACACCTTC.

This clonotype was seen a few times. The rearrangement uses TRBV7-2 and TRBJ1-2; maybe TRBD1 (6 bases). Germline CDR1 SGHTA, CDR2 FQGNSA. This CDR3 has 14 amino acids. Trimming cost V 7 bases and J 4 bases, with 16 bases left between them. CDR3 sequence: CASNLDGGAYGYTF. CDR3 coding DNA: TGTGCCAGCAACCTGGACGGGGGCGCCTATGGCTACACCTTC.

This chain joins TRBV6-6 and TRBJ2-3; 11 bases are a match to TRBD2. The ends lost 4 bases at V and 4 bases at J; junction bases unmatched: 4. The germline CDR1 and CDR2 sequences are MNHNY and SVGAGI (reference sequence). The CDR3 extends over 15 amino acids. The CDR3 spells CASSSLAGESDTQYF. The CDR3 nucleotides are TGTGCCAGCAGTTCACTAGCGGGGGAATCAGATACGCAGTATTTT.